What follows describes a single TCR beta chain. V was clipped by 0 bases and J by 4 bases, with 7 bases between them. Germline-derived CDR1 and CDR2 are MDHEN and SYDVKM. The CDR3 covers 14 residues. This sample was taken from a study of blood T cell repertoires in COVID-19. Source study methods: Nucleated cell number was recorded as an estimate derived from reference gene primer amplification. The table came from immunoSEQ multiplex PCR; TCRdb's copy has only in-frame clones and leaves some out. V and J calls and clone size are given by that table; D and trimming were obtained from the DNA. Of 150,000 to 200,000 clones listed, about 83% are singletons.

This rearrangement joins TRBV28 to TRBJ1-5; no reliable D call. Input material: peripheral blood. The TCR comes from a woman of 80 years or more with acute or convalescent COVID-19. The CDR3 here is CASSLWTVNQPQHF. CDR3 in DNA: TGTGCCAGCAGTTTATGGACTGTGAATCAGCCCCAGCATTTT.